One T cell receptor beta chain is described in this entry. The authors reverse transcribed roughly 0.5 to 1 ug RNA with random hexamers. TCRdb reanalysed the immunoSEQ multiplex PCR reads using MiXCR and keeps one entry per CDR3 protein. The sample includes some 120,000 distinct CDR3 sequences, around 94% of them seen just once. This sample was taken from a study of CD8 T cells in Susac syndrome. Trimming removed 6 bases at V and 6 bases at J, with 14 bases between. This CDR3 has 13 amino acids. This receptor was identified in a human donor with Susac syndrome. The sample consisted of CD8+ T cells from PBMCs. The chain carries TRBV12-3 or TRBV12-4 and TRBJ1-1; D may be TRBD1 (5 bases). DNA of the CDR3: TGTGCCAGCAGCCCGGGGGGTAAAGCTGAAGCTTTCTTT. This sequence encodes CASSPGGKAEAFF.